The present T cell receptor beta chain was sequenced within a study of T-cell memory formation after mild COVID-19. On the study more broadly: Each donor largely had its own TCR clusters.

This clonotype was observed many times. V lost 0 bases to trimming and J lost 4 bases; unmatched junction nucleotides: 9. CDR3 length equals 18 residues. TCRdb re-derived calls from the 5' RACE reads in MiXCR, one entry per CDR3 protein. The profile shows 70,000 to 100,000 distinct CDR3 sequences, about 15% of them singletons. Material for sequencing was PBMCs or a T cell subset sorted from them (not recorded which). This receptor was identified in a man aged 18 to 29 who had mild COVID-19 (a few samples of this study predate the infection). Cell type and time point are not known. The chain couples TRBV12-3 or TRBV12-4 to TRBJ1-1; 12 bases agree with TRBD1. The CDR3 nucleotides read TGTGCCAGCAGTTTAGCAGGGGACAGGGGGCCATTGGGCACTGAAGCTTTCTTT. Protein sequence: CASSLAGDRGPLGTEAFF.